The T cell receptor beta chain under discussion was sequenced for a study of blood T cells in healthy people across ages. With a J-beta primer mix and a sample-barcoded 5' primer, a second PCR ran about 7 to 12 cycles. Unique molecular identifiers of 12 random nucleotides labeled each cDNA. TCRdb analysed the 5' RACE reads with MiXCR anew, one entry per CDR3 protein. This sample has roughly 680,000 distinct CDR3 sequences, with 49% found just once. CDR1 is SGHKS, CDR2 YYEKEE, per germline (reference sequence). V lost 0 bases and J lost 5, with 11 bases in between. CDR3 length equals 14 residues. Study-level results: Donor CMV infection status was unknown, possibly confounding age-related changes in expanded clonotypes.

About this clonotype: As yet, its antigen is unknown.

This chain links TRBV5-5 with TRBJ2-5; the D gene could be TRBD1 or TRBD2 (5 bases each). The receptor comes from a woman aged 55 to 70 in good health. Sample: blood. DNA for the CDR3: TGTGCCAGCAGCTTGGGGGGGATTGTGGAGACCCAGTACTTC. Translated: CASSLGGIVETQYF.